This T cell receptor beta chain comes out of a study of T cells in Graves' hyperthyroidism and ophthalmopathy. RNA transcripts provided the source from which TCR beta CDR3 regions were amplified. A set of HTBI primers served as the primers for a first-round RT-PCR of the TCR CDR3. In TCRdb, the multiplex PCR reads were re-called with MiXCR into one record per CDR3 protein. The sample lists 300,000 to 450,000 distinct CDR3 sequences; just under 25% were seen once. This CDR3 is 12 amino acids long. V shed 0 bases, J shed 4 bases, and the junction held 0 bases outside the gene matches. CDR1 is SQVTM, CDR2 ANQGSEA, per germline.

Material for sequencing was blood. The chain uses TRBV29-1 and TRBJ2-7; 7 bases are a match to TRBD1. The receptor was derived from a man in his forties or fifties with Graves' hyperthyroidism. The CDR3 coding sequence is TGCAGCGTTGAAGAACAGGGGTACGAGCAGTACTTC. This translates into CSVEEQGYEQYF.